This T cell receptor (beta chain) appears in the sequencing data of a study of blood T cells in healthy people across ages. The CDR3 has 13 amino acids. Per germline, CDR1 SNHLY and CDR2 FYNNEI. This clonotype appeared a few times. Its antigen remains unidentified. General study points: A strong correlation was seen between TCR beta diversity and naive T cell percentage.

Alongside a J-beta primer mix, a sample-barcoded 5' primer served in a second PCR lasting about 7 to 12 cycles. From the 5' RACE reads, TCRdb called clonotypes with MiXCR, one entry per CDR3 protein. The data show about 1,500,000 distinct CDR3 sequences, around 39% seen once. The source of this sequence is a woman between 18 and 29 years old in good health. Source material: blood. V gene TRBV2 combines with J gene TRBJ2-4; D may be TRBD2 (6 bases). The J call may be mistaken, given a closer DNA end match to TRBJ2-7. For the CDR3, the DNA is TGTGCCAGCTTCAGGGACTCGATCTACGAGCAGTACTTC. Translating gives CASFRDSIYEQYF.